Detailed here is one T cell receptor (beta chain). Antigen specificity is unknown. The identical CDR3 is also encoded by other nucleotide sequences in the sample. CDR3 length: 11 amino acids. Trimming removed 5 bases from V and 4 bases from J, with 9 bases in between. The germline V gene encodes CDR1 GTSNPN and CDR2 SVGIG (reference sequence). The whole isolated RNA underwent reverse transcription, so sequencing captured expressed TCRB transcripts. Some clones are missing from TCRdb's copy, which holds only in-frame ones; the method was immunoSEQ multiplex PCR. The profile covers hundreds of thousands of clones, with more than 12% appearing a single time and 0.03% to 0.045% taken by the ten largest. The data are from a study of beta chain features in type 1 diabetes. Overall study findings and caveats: Type 1 diabetes patients showed a moderate but significant shortening of TCRB CDR3s in all four CD4+ subsets.

Sequencing was carried out using naive CD4+ T cells from blood. This TCR came from a man younger than 30 with type 1 diabetes. The chain combines TRBV30 with TRBJ2-7; tentatively, D is TRBD1 (6 bases). The CDR3 loop reads CAWSTGYEQYF. The CDR3 DNA is TGTGCCTGGTCTACAGGGTACGAGCAGTACTTC.